Below are 21 T cell receptor beta chains sequenced from a single sample in a study of OX40 agonist ivuxolimab in advanced cancers. Only in-frame clones appear in the TCRdb table, and some are missing; sequencing was by immunoSEQ multiplex PCR. The sample shows approximately 50,000 clones, approximately 90% of them seen only once. The sample in question was CD4+ or CD8+ T cells sorted from blood, obtained in a trial of the OX40 agonist ivuxolimab. These receptors were obtained from an adult with an advanced solid tumor such as melanoma, head and neck, liver or kidney cancer.

The genes are TRBV5-1 and TRBJ1-1; tentative D call: TRBD1 (5 bases). CDR3 length: 18 residues. Trimming left V 0 bases short and J 0 bases short, with 18 bases between. Germline assignment: CDR1 SGHRS and CDR2 YFSETQ. DNA of the CDR3: TGCGCCAGCAGCTTGGTCCCCTCGGGGGGGGGAATGAACACTGAAGCTTTCTTT. It translates to CASSLVPSGGGMNTEAFF.

The chain recombines TRBV2 with TRBJ1-2; D is undetermined. V was shortened by 7 bases and J by 1 base, with 16 bases between the two germline ends. The CDR3 extends over 15 amino acids. Germline V lookup: CDR1 SNHLY, CDR2 FYNNEI. Here the CDR3 DNA reads TGTGCCAGCACTCGACGGGAGGGCAATAACTATGGCTACACCTTC. Protein product: CASTRREGNNYGYTF.

The V gene is TRBV2, the J gene TRBJ1-5; 7 bases agree with TRBD1. There are 15 residues in the CDR3. After removal of 6 bases from V and 0 bases from J, the junction contained 5 bases not matched to a gene. Germline V gene data show CDR1 as SNHLY and CDR2 as FYNNEI. Written as DNA, the CDR3 is TGTGCCAGCAGCAGCCGGGACAGTAGCAATCAGCCCCAGCATTTT. Amino acids: CASSSRDSSNQPQHF.

This clone was detected a few times. The chain has TRBV19 and TRBJ1-2, with 9 positions matching TRBD1. The V and J ends lost 6 bases and 3 bases, in that order; junction bases with no gene match: 5. The CDR3 runs 14 residues. From germline, CDR1 is LNHDA and CDR2 SQIVND (reference sequence). The CDR3 reads CASRKGTGYYGYTF. In DNA, the CDR3 is TGTGCCAGTAGAAAAGGGACAGGGTACTATGGCTACACCTTC.

V is TRBV27 and J is TRBJ1-1, with 7 bases identical to TRBD1. V lost 0 bases to trimming and J lost 4 bases; unmatched junction nucleotides: 5. Germline V gene data show CDR1 as MNHEY and CDR2 as SMNVEV (reference sequence). The CDR3 length is 15 residues. The CDR3 loop is CASSLSSGGATEAFF. The CDR3, as DNA: TGTGCCAGCAGTTTATCTTCAGGGGGGGCCACTGAAGCTTTCTTT.

The chain joins TRBV6-6 to TRBJ2-7; TRBD1 agrees at 10 bases. V lost 4 bases, J lost 6 bases, and 9 bases stayed unmatched. CDR1 is MNHNY, CDR2 SVGAGI, per germline (reference sequence). The CDR3 loop spans 15 amino acids. CDR3 in amino acids: CASSLSRGQGREQYF. DNA of the CDR3: TGTGCCAGCAGTTTGTCAAGGGGACAGGGGCGCGAGCAGTACTTC.

The chain links TRBV6-5 to TRBJ2-5; 8 bases fit TRBD2. The germline V gene encodes CDR1 MNHEY and CDR2 SVGAGI. The CDR3 is 14 residues long. J gave up 6 bases and V 6 bases, and 9 bases lay outside the gene matches. The chain's CDR3 is CASSPSSGGKTQYF. Written as DNA, the CDR3 is TGTGCCAGCAGCCCATCGTCGGGGGGGAAGACCCAGTACTTC.

This chain connects TRBV29-1 to TRBJ1-1, with TRBD1 matching 10 bases. Trimming cost V 2 bases and J 10 bases; bases outside gene matches: 10. CDR1 and CDR2 (germline): SQVTM, ANQGSEA. The CDR3 loop spans 14 amino acids. The CDR3 DNA reads TGCAGCGTTGAATCGGGACAGGGGCCTCCTAGAGCTTTCTTT. Its protein product is CSVESGQGPPRAFF.

V is TRBV4-1 and J is TRBJ2-7, with D unclear. The CDR3 sequence is 14 residues long. Germline V gene data show CDR1 as MGHRA and CDR2 as YSYEKL. Trimming shortened V by 5 bases and J by 0 bases, and 11 bases separated the two germline ends. The CDR3 spells CASSYELRSYEQYF. In DNA form, the CDR3 reads TGCGCCAGCAGCTATGAGCTACGCTCCTACGAGCAGTACTTC.

V is TRBV5-8 and J is TRBJ1-4; 10 positions match TRBD1. This CDR3 has 15 amino acids. V shed 4 bases and J 5 bases; nucleotides not matched to a gene: 5. The germline V gene has CDR1 SGHTS and CDR2 YDEGEE. In DNA, the CDR3 is TGTGCCAGCAGCCTACGGACAGGGGGGAATGAAAAACTGTTTTTT. This translates into CASSLRTGGNEKLFF.

The chain combines TRBV28 with TRBJ2-1; 8 bases align to TRBD1. The V gene end was trimmed by 6 bases and the J gene end by 0 bases; junction bases not matched to a gene: 10. Per the germline V gene, CDR1 is MDHEN and CDR2 is SYDVKM. The CDR3 is 17 residues long. The CDR3 protein is CASRDRVGGSSYNEQFF. The CDR3 coding sequence is TGTGCCAGCAGGGACAGGGTCGGAGGGAGCTCCTACAATGAGCAGTTCTTC.

The V call is TRBV2, the J call TRBJ1-4; TRBD1 matches 7 bases. The CDR3 totals 15 residues. CDR1 and CDR2 from the germline V gene are SNHLY and FYNNEI. The V and J ends lost 3 bases and 8 bases, in that order; junction bases with no gene match: 9. DNA for the CDR3: TGTGCCAGCAGTGATGGAAGACAGGGTAGGGAAAAACTGTTTTTT. Translated: CASSDGRQGREKLFF.

The chain links TRBV6-1 to TRBJ2-5; 12 bases line up with TRBD2. From germline, CDR1 is MNHNS and CDR2 SASEGT. Unmatched junction bases numbered 4, after V lost 4 bases and J lost 4 bases. CDR3 size: 15 residues. In DNA form, the CDR3 reads TGTGCCAGCAGTGGGTGGACTAGCGGGGCAGAGACCCAGTACTTC. It is translated as CASSGWTSGAETQYF.

V and J are TRBV18 and TRBJ2-5; tentatively, D is TRBD1 (5 bases). Trimming took 4 bases from V and 0 from J, leaving 12 bases between them. Germline V CDR1 and CDR2: KGHSH, LQKENI. The CDR3 loop spans 15 amino acids. The CDR3 here is CASSHYDSYQETQYF. The DNA of the CDR3 is TGTGCCAGCTCACACTATGACAGTTACCAAGAGACCCAGTACTTC.

The chain combines TRBV27 with TRBJ1-6, with TRBD1 identical over 8 bases. Looked up from germline, CDR1 is MNHEY and CDR2 is SMNVEV (reference sequence). V lost 7 bases to trimming and J lost 3 bases; unmatched junction nucleotides: 2. CDR3 length: 14 amino acids. The CDR3: CASNGQGYNSPLHF. CDR3 DNA: TGTGCCAGCAACGGACAGGGCTATAATTCACCCCTCCACTTT.

The V and J genes are TRBV5-1 and TRBJ1-2; 7 bases agree with TRBD1. The J segment lost 0 bases and the V segment lost 3 bases, leaving 2 bases of the junction unmatched. This CDR3 is built from 14 residues. Germline V gene lookup returns CDR1 SGHRS and CDR2 YFSETQ. The CDR3: CASSWDSPNYGYTF. The CDR3 DNA sequence: TGCGCCAGCAGCTGGGACAGCCCTAACTATGGCTACACCTTC.

This chain connects TRBV9 to TRBJ2-1; D is uncertain. The CDR3 is 16 residues long. Trimming took off 3 bases at V and 0 bases at J, with 13 bases between the two ends. Per germline, CDR1 SGDLS and CDR2 YYNGEE. DNA for the CDR3: TGTGCCAGCAGCGGCGGTGAGGCGAACTCCTACAATGAGCAGTTCTTC. It yields the protein CASSGGEANSYNEQFF.

The table lists this clone with a count of one. The genes are TRBV9 and TRBJ1-2, with D unclear. The CDR3 sequence is 13 residues long. The germline V gene has CDR1 SGDLS and CDR2 YYNGEE. V gave up 0 bases and J gave up 8 bases, with 11 bases separating them. The CDR3 bases are TGTGCCAGCAGCGTAGAGGGCGGGGAAGGCTACACCTTC. Its translation is CASSVEGGEGYTF.

This clone was observed once. The chain uses TRBV4-2 and TRBJ2-1; 8 positions match TRBD1. CDR1 is LGHNA and CDR2 is YNFKEQ in the germline V gene. Trimming at V came to 4 bases and at J to 2 bases, leaving 1 base not matched to a gene. This CDR3 comprises 14 residues. CDR3 protein: CASSPDRAYNEQFF. The CDR3, as DNA: TGTGCCAGCAGCCCGGACAGGGCCTACAATGAGCAGTTCTTC.

V is TRBV19 and J is TRBJ2-7; a weak D match, TRBD1 (5 bases). The germline V and J ends were trimmed by 1 base and 3 bases, with 10 bases remaining between them. Germline loops: CDR1 LNHDA, CDR2 SQIVND (reference sequence). CDR3 length: 14 residues. The CDR3 sequence is CASSIGTGNYEQYF. DNA for the CDR3: TGTGCCAGTAGTATAGGAACAGGCAACTACGAGCAGTACTTC.

This clone has a handful of counts. This sequence joins TRBV6-1 and TRBJ2-3, with D tentatively TRBD2 (7 bases). The V gene lost 4 bases and the J gene lost 1 base, with 12 bases spanning the gap. The germline CDR1 and CDR2 sequences are MNHNS and SASEGT. The CDR3 spans 15 residues. The DNA of the CDR3 is TGTGCCAGCAGTGTGGAGGGGGGGCGCACAGATACGCAGTATTTT. Translated, it gives CASSVEGGRTDTQYF.